Listed below are T cell receptor beta chains from one sample, sequenced in a study of blood T cell repertoires in COVID-19. Generated by immunoSEQ multiplex PCR, the TCRdb table keeps only in-frame clones and is missing some. This table holds hundreds of thousands of clones, about 88% found once. The specimen sequenced was PBMCs or T cells enriched from blood (not recorded which). Receptor source: a woman aged 55-70 years in a cohort exposed to, infected with or recovered from COVID-19 (not recorded which). Both conserved end residues are part of each CDR3. The D gene is left open where the match is weak. Only some rows state a clone size, as once, few, many or a class for expanded clones.

>TRBD2|TRBV19|TRBJ2-7|NA
CASSMVAGGSYEQYF
TGTGCCAGTAGTATGGTAGCGGGAGGCTCCTACGAGCAGTACTTC
>TRBD1|TRBV28|TRBJ1-4|NA
CASSLTSIQGVNEKLFF
TGTGCCAGCAGTTTAACGTCCATACAGGGGGTTAATGAAAAACTGTTTTTT
>TRBD1|TRBV5-6|TRBJ1-3|NA
CASSWTGSVEDTIYF
TGTGCCAGCAGCTGGACAGGTTCCGTGGAGGACACCATATATTTT
>NA|TRBV5-4|TRBJ2-7|NA
CASSTLDEQYF
TGTGCCAGCAGCACTTTGGACGAGCAGTACTTC
>NA|TRBV4-1|TRBJ1-5|NA
CASSQDTGWNQPQHF
TGCGCCAGCAGCCAAGATACAGGTTGGAATCAGCCCCAGCATTTT
>TRBD2|TRBV2|TRBJ2-7|NA
CASSEAIGGAPLEQYF
TGTGCCAGCAGTGAAGCGATCGGGGGGGCCCCCCTCGAGCAGTACTTC
>NA|TRBV7-9|TRBJ1-3|NA
CASSQRTESGNTIYF
TGTGCCAGCAGCCAAAGGACAGAGTCTGGAAACACCATATATTTT
>TRBD2|TRBV30|TRBJ2-2|NA
CAWIGGLAGVFGELFF
TGTGCCTGGATTGGCGGCCTAGCGGGAGTATTCGGGGAGCTGTTTTTT
>NA|TRBV27|TRBJ1-1|NA
CASSLSTGKNTEAFF
TGTGCCAGCAGTTTATCGACAGGCAAGAACACTGAAGCTTTCTTT
>NA|TRBV19|TRBJ2-7|NA
CASSIGGYSYEQYF
TGTGCCAGTAGTATAGGGGGCTATTCCTACGAGCAGTACTTC
>NA|TRBV4-2|TRBJ1-3|NA
CASSPTRGGADAGNTIYF
TGTGCCAGCAGCCCGACGAGGGGCGGGGCGGATGCAGGAAACACCATATATTTT
>NA|TRBV18|TRBJ2-2|NA
CASSNGGNTGELFF
TGTGCCAGCTCAAACGGGGGGAACACCGGGGAGCTGTTTTTT
>NA|TRBV4-2|TRBJ1-2|few
CASSQMSGELGYTF
TGTGCCAGCAGCCAGATGTCAGGGGAGCTTGGCTACACCTTC
>NA|TRBV6-5|TRBJ2-3|NA
CASSYSASSDTQYF
TGTGCCAGCAGTTACTCGGCTAGTTCAGATACGCAGTATTTT
>TRBD2|TRBV2|TRBJ2-7|NA
CAGGPGLAHEQYF
TGTGCCGGTGGTCCGGGACTAGCCCACGAGCAGTACTTC
>TRBD1|TRBV7-2|TRBJ1-2|NA
CASTVTGAYGYTF
TGTGCCAGCACCGTTACAGGGGCCTATGGCTACACCTTC
>NA|TRBV19|TRBJ2-1|NA
CASSSTTRGRSYNEQFF
TGTGCCAGTAGTTCGACGACCCGGGGAAGGTCCTACAATGAGCAGTTCTTC
>NA|TRBV5-6|TRBJ2-7|NA
CASSLTGLGYEQYF
TGTGCCAGCAGCTTGACAGGGCTCGGATACGAGCAGTACTTC
>TRBD2|TRBV5-6|TRBJ2-7|NA
CASSLGLAGVYEQYF
TGTGCCAGCAGCTTGGGGCTAGCGGGAGTATACGAGCAGTACTTC
>TRBD2|TRBV27|TRBJ2-7|NA
CASSLAASGKYEQYF
TGTGCCAGCAGTTTAGCGGCTAGCGGGAAATACGAGCAGTACTTC
>TRBD2|TRBV10-1|TRBJ2-1|NA
CASSDLTGLGRATYNEQFF
TGCGCCAGCAGTGACCTGACGGGACTAGGGCGGGCTACCTACAATGAGCAGTTCTTC
>NA|TRBV18|TRBJ2-7|NA
CASSLQGTYEQYF
TGTGCCAGCTCACTGCAGGGTACCTACGAGCAGTACTTC
>TRBD1|TRBV6-6|TRBJ1-6|NA
CASSYSSGQGLSPLHF
TGTGCCAGCAGTTACTCGAGCGGACAGGGTTTGTCACCCCTCCACTTT
>NA|TRBV7-9|TRBJ1-6|NA
CASSFGVRGLSVTSPLHF
TGTGCCAGCAGCTTTGGCGTCAGGGGTTTAAGCGTTACTTCACCCCTCCACTTT
>NA|TRBV5-1|TRBJ1-1|NA
CASSLQEGTEAFF
TGCGCCAGCAGCTTGCAGGAGGGTACTGAAGCTTTCTTT
>NA|TRBV3-1/TRBV3-2|TRBJ2-3|NA
CASSQDLVTADTQYF
TGTGCCAGCAGCCAGGACTTAGTAACCGCAGATACGCAGTATTTT
>NA|TRBV28|TRBJ2-2|NA
CASHGYASTGELFF
TGTGCCAGCCACGGGTACGCTAGCACCGGGGAGCTGTTTTTT
>NA|TRBV4-2|TRBJ1-2|NA
CASSQVPAGFDYGYTF
TGTGCCAGCAGCCAAGTCCCGGCAGGGTTCGACTATGGCTACACCTTC
>TRBD1|TRBV5-8|TRBJ1-1|NA
CASGDRGTYTEAFF
TGTGCCAGCGGCGACAGGGGAACATACACTGAAGCTTTCTTT
>NA|TRBV3-1/TRBV3-2|TRBJ2-1|NA
CASSERGYNEQFF
TGTGCCAGCAGCGAACGAGGTTACAATGAGCAGTTCTTC
>TRBD2|TRBV7-2|TRBJ2-1|NA
CASSQDRASGRRYNEQFF
TGTGCCAGCAGCCAGGACAGGGCTAGCGGGAGAAGATACAATGAGCAGTTCTTC
>NA|TRBV2|TRBJ2-7|NA
CASSALEGAYEQYF
TGTGCCAGCAGCGCTTTAGAGGGAGCCTACGAGCAGTACTTC
>NA|TRBV15|TRBJ1-2|NA
CATSRDTYGYTF
TGTGCCACCAGCAGAGATACTTATGGCTACACCTTC
>NA|TRBV4-1|TRBJ2-7|few
CASSQVATSSYEQYF
TGCGCCAGCAGCCAAGTGGCGACTAGCTCCTACGAGCAGTACTTC
>TRBD1|TRBV3-1/TRBV3-2|TRBJ1-5|NA
CASSPPGGQPQHF
TGTGCCAGCAGCCCGCCAGGGGGACAGCCCCAGCATTTT
>TRBD2|TRBV11-2|TRBJ2-1|NA
CASSRIAGGTYNEQFF
TGTGCCAGCAGCCGGATAGCGGGCGGAACCTACAATGAGCAGTTCTTC
>NA|TRBV27|TRBJ2-5|NA
CASSPRDQETQYF
TGTGCCAGCAGTCCTCGGGACCAAGAGACCCAGTACTTC
>NA|TRBV7-6|TRBJ2-5|NA
CASSFGGEETQYF
TGTGCCAGCAGCTTTGGAGGAGAGGAGACCCAGTACTTC
>TRBD1|TRBV29-1|TRBJ1-1|NA
CSVEAQTGYTEAFF
TGCAGCGTTGAAGCGCAGACAGGGTACACTGAAGCTTTCTTT
>NA|TRBV7-9|TRBJ2-1|NA
CASSLLGSSYNEQFF
TGTGCCAGCAGCTTACTCGGGAGCTCCTACAATGAGCAGTTCTTC
>NA|TRBV7-9|TRBJ1-5|few
CASSLEGLANQPQHF
TGTGCCAGCAGCTTAGAGGGGTTGGCCAATCAGCCCCAGCATTTT
>NA|TRBV6-5|TRBJ2-7|NA
CASSYSMQGGYEQYF
TGTGCCAGCAGTTACTCGATGCAGGGCGGTTACGAGCAGTACTTC
>TRBD2|TRBV19|TRBJ2-3|NA
CASSPRTSGRPNLGVDTQYF
TGTGCCAGTAGTCCTCGGACTAGCGGGAGGCCCAATCTCGGGGTAGATACGCAGTATTTT
>TRBD1|TRBV2|TRBJ1-6|NA
CASSGQGLNNSPLHF
TGTGCCAGCAGTGGACAGGGATTAAATAATTCACCCCTCCACTTT
>TRBD2|TRBV7-2|TRBJ2-1|NA
CASSFLAGIAYNEQFF
TGTGCCAGCAGCTTCCTAGCGGGAATTGCCTATAATGAGCAGTTCTTC
>TRBD2|TRBV2|TRBJ2-7|NA
CASSRLAGGGDEQYF
TGTGCCAGCAGTAGACTAGCGGGGGGCGGGGACGAGCAGTACTTC
>NA|TRBV4-1|TRBJ2-1|few
CASSQGGGREQFF
TGCGCCAGCAGCCAAGGAGGGGGAAGGGAGCAGTTCTTC
>TRBD1|TRBV28|TRBJ2-3|few
CASSPGTGGVDTQYF
TGTGCCAGCAGTCCCGGGACAGGGGGGGTGGATACGCAGTATTTT
>TRBD2|TRBV28|TRBJ2-1|NA
CASSFLSSGSNEQFF
TGTGCCAGCAGTTTTCTCTCTAGCGGGAGCAATGAGCAGTTCTTC
>NA|TRBV28|TRBJ2-3|NA
CASSLGQSTDTQYF
TGTGCCAGCAGTTTAGGGCAGAGCACAGATACGCAGTATTTT
>NA|TRBV6-2/TRBV6-3|TRBJ1-5|NA
CASSYEAGISNQPQHF
TGTGCCAGCAGTTACGAGGCAGGGATTAGCAATCAGCCCCAGCATTTT
>TRBD2|TRBV30|TRBJ2-1|NA
CAWEPGLAGEQFF
TGTGCCTGGGAACCGGGACTAGCGGGAGAGCAGTTCTTC
>TRBD2|TRBV28|TRBJ2-3|once
CASSPSGLAGIIDTQYF
TGTGCCAGCAGCCCCTCCGGACTAGCGGGAATTATAGATACGCAGTATTTT
>TRBD2|TRBV5-1|TRBJ2-3|NA
CASSLDSGSIADTQYF
TGCGCCAGCAGCCTTGATAGCGGGAGTATCGCAGATACGCAGTATTTT
>NA|TRBV7-6|TRBJ2-7|NA
CASSLGVRGPLGEQYF
TGTGCCAGCAGCTTAGGTGTCAGGGGCCCCCTTGGGGAGCAGTACTTC